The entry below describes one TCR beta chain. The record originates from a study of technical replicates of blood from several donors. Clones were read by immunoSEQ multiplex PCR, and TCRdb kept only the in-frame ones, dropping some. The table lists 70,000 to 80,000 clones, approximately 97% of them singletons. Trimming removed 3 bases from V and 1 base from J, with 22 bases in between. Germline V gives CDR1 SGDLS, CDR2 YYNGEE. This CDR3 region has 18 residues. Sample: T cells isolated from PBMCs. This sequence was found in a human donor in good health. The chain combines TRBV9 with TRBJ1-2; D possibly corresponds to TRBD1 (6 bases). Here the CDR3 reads CASSALGGPLLSNYGYTF. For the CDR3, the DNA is TGTGCCAGCAGCGCACTCGGGGGGCCCCTTCTTAGTAACTATGGCTACACCTTC.